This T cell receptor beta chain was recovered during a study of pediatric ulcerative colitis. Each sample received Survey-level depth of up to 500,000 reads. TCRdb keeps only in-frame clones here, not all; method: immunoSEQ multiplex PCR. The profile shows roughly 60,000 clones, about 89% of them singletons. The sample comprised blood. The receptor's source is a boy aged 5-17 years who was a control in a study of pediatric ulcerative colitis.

CDR3 in amino acids: CASQQSPGDSPLHF. The CDR3 DNA sequence: TGTGCCAGCCAACAGAGCCCAGGGGACTCACCCCTCCACTTT. V usage is TRBV9 and J usage is TRBJ1-6; D is possibly TRBD1 (6 bases). CDR1 and CDR2 from the germline V gene are SGDLS and YYNGEE. V gave up 7 bases and J gave up 10 bases, with 18 bases separating them. CDR3 length equals 14 residues. Based on the CDR3 plus reference TRBV9 and TRBJ1-6, the full variable domain is DSGVTQTPKHLITATGQRVTLRCSPRSGDLSVYWYQQSLDQGLQFLIQYYNGEERAKGNILERFSAQQFPDLHSELNLSSLELGDSALYFCASQQSPGDSPLHFGNGTRLTVT.